This T cell receptor (beta chain) was sequenced during a study of T cell clones after liver transplantation (dated by TCRdb to about 2019). Turning to the overall study: The samples were obtained from ITN030ST, a randomized trial that attempted immunosuppression withdrawal within 2 years after liver transplantation. Tolerance was defined as complete immunosuppression withdrawal for at least one year with no rise in liver enzymes beyond twice the upper limit of normal. Of the 8 liver transplant recipients making up the studied cohort, 3 were classified as tolerant and 5 as non-tolerant. Subjects received no induction therapy and standard immunosuppression until randomization at 12-24 months post-transplant. After a pre-transplant mixed lymphocyte reaction, TCRbeta sequencing was used to pinpoint donor-reactive T cell clones, which were subsequently tracked in post-transplant blood. Third party-reactive TCRbeta sequences from pre-transplant MLRs were also identified as an antigen-independent comparator for donor-reactive sequences. Blood samples were collected pre-transplant, pre-randomization before withdrawal, and post-randomization after either complete withdrawal or failed withdrawal. Of the eight recipients, a few were HCV-positive, while the remaining recipients had been transplanted for non-autoimmune, non-viral indications.

Findings and caveats that apply to the study as a whole: When repertoire turnover was accounted for, significantly reduced detection of donor-reactive sequences was found in 7 of 8 subjects for CD4 and in 8 of 8 subjects for CD8. A greater decline was seen for donor-reactive sequences than for third party-reactive sequences, suggesting partial antigen-specific deletion unrelated to withdrawal success. Low numbers of available donor cells limited the measurable donor-reactive repertoire in a couple of subjects. Because of small, heterogeneous patient numbers and non-standardized post-transplant time points, the conclusions were only preliminary. Since no allograft tissue specimens were available, donor-reactive T cells may have migrated into the graft instead of being deleted. A significant post-transplant decrease in circulating donor-reactive CD4 TCRbeta sequences was observed in 5 of 8 subjects, irrespective of tolerance or HCV status.

What this sample's time point label stands for: pre-transplant. Unstimulated PBMCs, after thawing, were stained for CD3, CD4 and CD8 and then FACS-sorted into CD3+CD4+ and CD3+CD8+ populations. Randomization to immunosuppression withdrawal applied to every one of the 8 studied subjects. Genomic DNA was isolated with the Qiagen DNeasy Blood and Tissue Kit. With respect to this clone: Its antigen remains unidentified. Base qualities were left out, and no much larger clone turns up one base away.

High-throughput TCRbeta CDR3 sequencing of frozen genomic DNA was performed by immunoSEQ, including PCR amplification, mapping, bias correction and internal controls. In the paper's pipeline: Only productive rearrangements were retained, with each unique TCRbeta sequence defined by its CDR3 nucleotide sequence together with its V and J gene. For a sequence to be called donor-reactive, it needed a frequency of at least 0.01% and at least 5-fold expansion in CFSE-low cells compared with unstimulated pre-transplant cells. Per-subject minimum frequency thresholds, based on the lowest-template unstimulated sample, ensured at least 90% detection power. Jensen-Shannon divergence between the top 1000 TCRbeta sequences post-transplant and pre-transplant was used to measure repertoire turnover. Changes in detection of donor-reactive sequences were tested with two-sided Fisher's exact tests. Here the immuneACCESS table is served through TCRdb, limited to in-frame sequences with V and J called. Missing clones are a known gap in these copies; in checked studies unresolved V genes cover under half, and the rest lacks a known reason. V, J and clone size are taken as reported in that table, and D and trimming were inferred from the DNA itself. This sample holds more than 5,000 clones; 65% to 85% were observed only once. 35% to 40% of the sample is held by the ten biggest clonotypes.

V gives up 5 bases and J gives up 0 bases, and the segment between their germline ends measures 8 bases. There are 13 amino acids in the CDR3, from cysteine to phenylalanine inclusive. The entry retains the CDR3 DNA only, 39 bases that are in frame from base 1. The germline V gene supplies CDR1 SQVTM and CDR2 ANQGSEA. This clonotype originated in a human donor who received a liver transplant. This chain is built from TRBV29-1 and TRBJ2-1; the D gene is unclear. The material was CD8+ T cells from blood, obtained before liver transplant. The DNA sequence follows: TGCAGCGTTTCTCATAGCTCCTACAATGAGCAGTTCTTC. Translated, this is CSVSHSSYNEQFF.